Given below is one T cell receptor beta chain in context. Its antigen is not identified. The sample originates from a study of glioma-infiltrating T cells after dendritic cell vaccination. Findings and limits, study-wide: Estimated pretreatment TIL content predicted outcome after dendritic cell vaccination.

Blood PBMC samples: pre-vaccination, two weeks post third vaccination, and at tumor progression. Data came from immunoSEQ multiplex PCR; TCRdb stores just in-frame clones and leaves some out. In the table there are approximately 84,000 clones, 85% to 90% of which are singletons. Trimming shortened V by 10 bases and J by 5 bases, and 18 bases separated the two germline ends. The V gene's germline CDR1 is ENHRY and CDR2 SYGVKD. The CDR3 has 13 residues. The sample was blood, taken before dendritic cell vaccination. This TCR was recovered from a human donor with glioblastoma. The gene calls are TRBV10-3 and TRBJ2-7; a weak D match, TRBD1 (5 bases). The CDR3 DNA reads TGTGCCAGGACCTCAGGGTCTCGGGACGAGCAGTACTTC. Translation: CARTSGSRDEQYF.